This TCR beta chain comes out of a study of blood T cell repertoires in COVID-19. Study overall: Samples of COVID-19 (acute and convalescent) were obtained from the United States, Italy and Spain.

TCRdb's copy holds only in-frame clones and misses some; the assay was immunoSEQ multiplex PCR. The data show fewer than 60,000 clones, with around 83% seen just once and 6.9% held by the top ten. CDR1 is LNHDA, CDR2 SQIVND, per germline (reference sequence). V gave up 3 bases and J gave up 0 bases, with 20 bases separating them. The CDR3 is 18 amino acids. This clone was seen just once. Sequencing was performed on peripheral blood. V usage is TRBV19 and J usage is TRBJ1-1, with D possibly being TRBD1 (6 bases). This receptor was taken from a man aged 70 or older with active COVID-19. The CDR3 region is CASSIGRAGATMNTEAFF. CDR3 DNA sequence: TGTGCCAGTAGTATCGGTCGAGCAGGGGCTACAATGAACACTGAAGCTTTCTTT.